The 28 T cell receptor beta chains below all came from one sample that was sequenced in a study of blood T cell repertoires in COVID-19. Profiling relied on immunoSEQ multiplex PCR, and the TCRdb table lists in-frame clones only, not all of them. The table includes around 260,000 clones, 70% to 85% detected once. The sequenced sample consisted of peripheral blood. The receptor set was obtained from a human donor with COVID-19, enrolled during active disease. The donor label of this sample is uncertain.

This rearrangement joins TRBV4-1 to TRBJ2-7; 9 positions agree with TRBD2. The CDR3 runs 15 residues. CDR1 is MGHRA, CDR2 YSYEKL, per germline. Unmatched junction bases numbered 8, after V lost 4 bases and J lost 4 bases. The CDR3 reads CASSLLTAGGYEQYF. The CDR3 nucleotides read TGCGCCAGCAGCCTCCTCACAGCGGGGGGTTACGAGCAGTACTTC.

This CDR3 reads CASSLTGELFF. The DNA of the CDR3 is TGTGCCAGCAGTCTTACCGGGGAGCTGTTTTTT. V usage is TRBV2 and J usage is TRBJ2-2; no clear D. CDR1 and CDR2 from the germline V gene are SNHLY and FYNNEI. Trimming removed 5 bases from V and 5 bases from J, with 3 bases in between. The CDR3 covers 11 residues.

This clone appeared a single time. The chain joins TRBV5-5 to TRBJ2-7; tentative D call: TRBD2 (6 bases). Trimming cost V 4 bases and J 7 bases, with 18 bases left between them. The germline V gene encodes CDR1 SGHKS and CDR2 YYEKEE (reference sequence). The CDR3 sequence is 14 residues long. This CDR3 is CASSPSWGVREQYF. Written as DNA, the CDR3 is TGTGCCAGCAGCCCCAGTTGGGGGGTGAGGGAGCAGTACTTC.

The chain combines TRBV3-1 (or the pseudogene TRBV3-2) with TRBJ2-1, with TRBD1 matching 7 bases. Germline CDR1 LGHDT, CDR2 YNNKEL (reference sequence). V lost 0 bases and J lost 12; bases outside the gene matches: 8. The CDR3 has 14 amino acids. CDR3 sequence: CASSQDHEGAGQFF. CDR3 coding DNA: TGTGCCAGCAGCCAAGATCACGAGGGGGCGGGGCAGTTCTTC.

V usage is TRBV9 and J usage is TRBJ2-7; D is possibly TRBD1 (6 bases). CDR3 size: 14 residues. Trimming cost V 4 bases and J 3 bases, with 14 bases left between them. Germline loops: CDR1 SGDLS, CDR2 YYNGEE. The DNA of the CDR3 is TGTGCCAGCAGCAGGGGGTTAGGTAGCTACGAGCAGTACTTC. Protein sequence: CASSRGLGSYEQYF.

The CDR3: CAISGMGETQYF. CDR3 nucleotides: TGTGCCATCAGCGGGATGGGGGAGACCCAGTACTTC. The gene calls are TRBV10-3 and TRBJ2-5; TRBD2 is a possible D gene (5 bases). Germline CDR1 ENHRY, CDR2 SYGVKD. This CDR3 has 12 residues. Trimming removed 6 bases from V and 5 bases from J, with 10 bases in between.

This rearrangement joins TRBV28 to TRBJ1-1; D is uncertain. V was cut by 7 bases and J by 5 bases, with 17 bases left in between. This CDR3 comprises 14 residues. Germline-derived CDR1 and CDR2 are MDHEN and SYDVKM. Here the CDR3 DNA reads TGTGCCAGCACCCTCACCTCCGGAGGGACTGAAGCTTTCTTT. Translated, it gives CASTLTSGGTEAFF.

J is TRBJ1-6 and V is TRBV3-1 (or the pseudogene TRBV3-2); no definite D call. This CDR3 has 16 amino acids. Germline assignment: CDR1 LGHDT and CDR2 YNNKEL (reference sequence). Trimming cost V 0 bases and J 7 bases, with 13 bases left between them. The DNA of the CDR3 is TGTGCCAGCAGCCAAGAAATGTATGCAGCGAATTCACCCCTCCACTTT. It is translated as CASSQEMYAANSPLHF.

The chain links TRBV28 to TRBJ2-5; D is unclear. The V end was cut by 4 bases, the J end by 1 base, with 13 bases between. The CDR3 has 15 amino acids. CDR1 is MDHEN, CDR2 SYDVKM, per germline. The CDR3 spells CASSSGSLSQETQYF. CDR3 coding DNA: TGTGCCAGCAGTTCCGGGTCTCTCTCCCAAGAGACCCAGTACTTC.

The chain joins TRBV28 to TRBJ1-4; D not resolved. Germline CDR1 reads MDHEN; CDR2 reads SYDVKM. This CDR3 contains 16 residues. V lost 2 bases to trimming and J lost 0 bases, with 10 bases between them. DNA for the CDR3: TGTGCCAGCAGTTTAACGGGGAGAGCAACTAATGAAAAACTGTTTTTT. Translating gives CASSLTGRATNEKLFF.

A note on this clone: An end of the junction does not agree with germline; a read error may underlie this. The CDR3 spells CASSLSQGDGVYGFTF. For the CDR3, the DNA is TGTGCCAGCAGTTTATCCCAGGGGGACGGCGTCTATGGCTTCACCTTC. The V gene is TRBV28, the J gene TRBJ1-2; 7 bases map to TRBD1. Germline-derived CDR1 and CDR2 are MDHEN and SYDVKM. This CDR3 is built from 16 residues.

The chain joins TRBV19 to TRBJ1-5; D ambiguous. Trimming stripped 6 bases from V and 0 bases from J, with 12 bases between. The CDR3 is 15 amino acids. CDR1 and CDR2 (germline): LNHDA, SQIVND (reference sequence). The CDR3 is CASSPPRDSNQPQHF. CDR3 nucleotide sequence: TGTGCCAGTAGCCCGCCGAGGGATAGCAATCAGCCCCAGCATTTT.

V gene TRBV6-2 or TRBV6-3 combines with J gene TRBJ2-1; 12 bases map to TRBD2. Per the germline V gene, CDR1 is MNHEY and CDR2 is SVGEGT. After removal of 6 bases from V and 8 bases from J, the junction contained 11 bases not matched to a gene. CDR3 length: 16 amino acids. CDR3 residues: CASSPLAGGPRDEQFF. CDR3 DNA sequence: TGTGCCAGCAGCCCACTAGCGGGAGGCCCCAGGGATGAGCAGTTCTTC.

The V call is TRBV24-1, the J call TRBJ1-5; D possibly corresponds to TRBD1 (5 bases). Trimming pared 2 bases from V and 3 bases from J, leaving 13 bases between. Germline CDR1 is KGHDR and CDR2 is SFDVKD. The CDR3 is made up of 16 amino acids. This CDR3 is CATSDSSGTLNQPQHF. The CDR3 bases are TGTGCCACCAGTGATTCGAGCGGGACCCTCAATCAGCCCCAGCATTTT.

The chain recombines TRBV7-9 with TRBJ2-7, with 8 bases identical to TRBD1. Germline V lookup: CDR1 SEHNR, CDR2 FQNEAQ (reference sequence). Germline trimming cut 5 bases from V and 2 bases from J; bases unmatched to any gene: 8. This CDR3 spans 15 amino acids. CDR3 in amino acids: CASSLWTGTTYEQYF. CDR3 nucleotides: TGTGCCAGCAGCCTATGGACAGGGACGACCTACGAGCAGTACTTC.

The chain links TRBV5-6 to TRBJ1-5; possible D gene TRBD1, 6 bases. The length of the CDR3 is 17 residues. V was clipped by 5 bases and J by 1 base, with 19 bases between them. Germline V lookup: CDR1 SGHDT, CDR2 YYEEEE. CDR3 DNA: TGTGCCAGCAGTCGTCGGCTGGGAACAGGGAGCAATCAGCCCCAGCATTTT. It specifies CASSRRLGTGSNQPQHF.

This chain links TRBV25-1 with TRBJ1-6, with D perhaps matching TRBD1 (6 bases). The germline V gene encodes CDR1 MGHDK and CDR2 SYGVNS. The CDR3 is 14 residues long. Deletions cut 6 bases from V and 0 bases from J, with 6 bases between. CDR3 sequence reads: CASRTGSYNSPLHF. Here the CDR3 DNA reads TGTGCCAGCAGGACAGGCTCCTATAATTCACCCCTCCACTTT.

The rearrangement joins TRBV5-4 to TRBJ2-3; 16 bases line up with TRBD2. The CDR3 runs 18 residues. The trim removed 0 bases at V and 5 bases at J, leaving 6 bases unmatched. Germline values: CDR1 SGHNT, CDR2 YYREEE (reference sequence). CDR3 amino acids: CASSLEVGLAGGEDTQYF. The CDR3 coding sequence is TGTGCCAGCAGCTTGGAAGTGGGACTAGCGGGAGGGGAAGATACGCAGTATTTT.

This sequence joins TRBV19 and TRBJ1-5; tentative D call: TRBD1 (6 bases). From germline, CDR1 is LNHDA and CDR2 SQIVND (reference sequence). CDR3 length equals 16 residues. Trimming stripped 5 bases from V and 3 bases from J, with 17 bases between. The CDR3 spells CASSPLTGVDNQPQHF. The CDR3, as DNA: TGTGCCAGTAGTCCGCTGACAGGAGTGGACAATCAGCCCCAGCATTTT. The full variable domain, rest sourced from reference TRBV19 and TRBJ1-5, is DGGITQSPKYLFRKEGQNVTLSCEQNLNHDAMYWYRQDPGQGLRLIYYSQIVNDFQKGDIAEGYSVSREKKESFPLTVTSAQKNPTAFYLCASSPLTGVDNQPQHFGDGTRLSIL.

The chain joins TRBV4-1 to TRBJ2-3, with 7 bases lining up with TRBD1. The CDR3 consists of 16 residues. Trimming cost V 3 bases and J 8 bases; bases outside gene matches: 14. CDR1 and CDR2 (germline): MGHRA, YSYEKL. The CDR3 nucleotides read TGCGCCAGCAGCCATCCCACCGGGACAGCCACCCCTACGCAGTATTTT. Protein: CASSHPTGTATPTQYF.

This clone came up a few times. The chain couples TRBV6-5 to TRBJ2-2; 8 nucleotides agree with TRBD1. Trimming removed 5 bases from V and 1 base from J; junction bases left unmatched: 3. Looked up from germline, CDR1 is MNHEY and CDR2 is SVGAGI. The CDR3 totals 15 residues. CDR3 sequence: CASSRDRGNTGELFF. CDR3 nucleotide sequence: TGTGCCAGCAGTAGAGACAGGGGGAACACCGGGGAGCTGTTTTTT.

The chain is built from TRBV25-1 and TRBJ1-2; a weak D match, TRBD1 (6 bases). The CDR3 sequence is 15 residues long. Trimming pared 10 bases from V and 8 bases from J, leaving 26 bases between. The germline CDR1 and CDR2 sequences are MGHDK and SYGVNS. The CDR3 sequence is CATQTDRGAIRGYTF. CDR3 nucleotide sequence: TGTGCCACTCAGACGGATCGGGGGGCGATACGAGGCTACACCTTC.

The V call is TRBV9, the J call TRBJ2-7; D gene ambiguous. The germline V gene encodes CDR1 SGDLS and CDR2 YYNGEE. V was trimmed by 0 bases and J by 1 base, leaving 14 bases between them. The CDR3 totals 16 residues. The CDR3 DNA reads TGTGCCAGCAGCGTAGATCATGGCGGAGATTCCTACGAGCAGTACTTC. It is translated as CASSVDHGGDSYEQYF.

V gene TRBV28 combines with J gene TRBJ2-1; D may be TRBD1 (7 bases). The CDR3 loop spans 14 amino acids. Germline V gives CDR1 MDHEN, CDR2 SYDVKM. V lost 8 bases and J lost 4, with 15 bases in between. The CDR3 DNA follows: TGTGCCAGCGGGGGGACAGCTCGTTACAATGAGCAGTTCTTC. Translating it yields CASGGTARYNEQFF.

The V gene is TRBV10-2, the J gene TRBJ1-1, with no clear D. The length of the CDR3 is 12 residues. Germline-derived CDR1 and CDR2 are WSHSY and SAAADI. Trimming shortened V by 6 bases and J by 5 bases, and 10 bases separated the two germline ends. In nucleotides, the CDR3 is TGCGCCAGCAGGGAGGGAGAAACTGAAGCTTTCTTT. Residues: CASREGETEAFF.

The chain uses TRBV29-1 and TRBJ2-7; 8 nucleotides align to TRBD1. V was clipped by 1 base and J by 6 bases; unmatched bases: 2. There are 12 residues in the CDR3. Per the germline V gene, CDR1 is SQVTM and CDR2 is ANQGSEA. Here the CDR3 reads CSVEGDRGEQYF. The DNA for the CDR3 is TGCAGCGTTGAAGGCGACAGGGGCGAGCAGTACTTC.

The rearrangement uses TRBV6-6 and TRBJ2-1; TRBD2 matches 12 bases. Trimming cost V 6 bases and J 6 bases; bases outside gene matches: 21. The germline V gene has CDR1 MNHNY and CDR2 SVGAGI (reference sequence). This CDR3 contains 20 residues. CDR3: CASSRLSWTSGTPFGNEQFF. The CDR3 DNA reads TGTGCCAGCAGCCGATTGTCCTGGACTAGCGGGACCCCTTTCGGCAATGAGCAGTTCTTC.

In this sample, this clone turned up once. The chain links TRBV7-2 to TRBJ1-5; D remains unclear. The germline V and J ends were trimmed by 1 base and 2 bases, with 12 bases remaining between them. CDR1 is SGHTA, CDR2 FQGNSA, per germline. This CDR3 contains 16 residues. This CDR3 is CASSLERVDGNQPQHF. CDR3 DNA sequence: TGTGCCAGCAGCTTAGAGCGGGTGGACGGCAATCAGCCCCAGCATTTT.